This is a list of T cell receptor beta chains from one sample in a study of blood T cells in healthy people across ages. TCRdb processed the 5' RACE reads anew with MiXCR; each CDR3 protein has one entry. The sample lists over 1.5 million distinct CDR3 sequences, just under 50% occurring once. Sequenced: blood. The receptors derive from a woman in her thirties or forties in good health. Both conserved end residues are part of each CDR3. D genes are given only for firm matches. Only some rows state a clone size, as once, few, many or a class for expanded clones.

clone size,J gene,D gene,V gene,CDR3 DNA,CDR3 protein
.,TRBJ1-5,.,TRBV6-2/TRBV6-3,TGTGCCAGCGGGAATAGCAATCAGCCCCAGCATTTT,CASGNSNQPQHF
few,TRBJ2-5,.,TRBV7-9,TGTGCCAGCAGCTTAGGGTCCGGCAGGGGCCCCCAAGAGACCCAGTACTTC,CASSLGSGRGPQETQYF
.,TRBJ2-5,.,TRBV20-1,TGCAGTGCTCGAGGGAGTCAACAAGAGACCCAGTACTTC,CSARGSQQETQYF
once,TRBJ1-2,TRBD1,TRBV5-1,TGCGCCAGCAGCTTGTTTCGCCCGGGACAGCCTAACTATGGCTACACCTTC,CASSLFRPGQPNYGYTF
.,TRBJ2-5,.,TRBV6-2/TRBV6-3,TGTGCCAGCAGTTACCGCCTAGTTGTAGAGACCCAGTACTTC,CASSYRLVVETQYF
.,TRBJ1-5,TRBD1,TRBV4-2,TGTGCCAGCAGCCCAGGGACAGGCGACCGTCAGCCCCAGCATTTT,CASSPGTGDRQPQHF
few,TRBJ1-4,TRBD1,TRBV5-1,TGCGCCAGCAGCACCGGGACAGTGGATGAAAAACTGTTTTTT,CASSTGTVDEKLFF
few,TRBJ1-2,TRBD1,TRBV20-1,TGCAGTGCTAGATCAACGACAGGGCGTAACTATGGCTACACCTTC,CSARSTTGRNYGYTF
.,TRBJ2-5,TRBD2,TRBV12-3/TRBV12-4,TGTGCGAGCAGTTCCGTGGGGCTAGCGGGAGAGACCCAGTACTTC,CASSSVGLAGETQYF
.,TRBJ1-2,TRBD1,TRBV6-2/TRBV6-3,TGTGCCAGCAGCCGACAGGGGAAGGATGGCTACACCTTC,CASSRQGKDGYTF
few,TRBJ1-2,.,TRBV20-1,TGCAGTGCTAGAGATAGGGCAGGCGTTTTGAAGGATGGCTACACCTTC,CSARDRAGVLKDGYTF
.,TRBJ2-5,.,TRBV3-1,TGTGCCAGCAGCCCCATGATCAGGAAGGGAGAGACCCAGTACTTC,CASSPMIRKGETQYF
few,TRBJ2-5,TRBD2,TRBV7-2,TGTGCCAGCAGACAACTAGCGGGGGGGAAAAAGACCCAGTACTTC,CASRQLAGGKKTQYF
.,TRBJ2-3,TRBD2,TRBV10-3,TGTGCCATCAGCGGGTCAGCGGGGAACACAGATACGCAGTATTTT,CAISGSAGNTDTQYF
once,TRBJ2-5,.,TRBV28,TGTGCCAGCAGTGTATCCAGACCGTCCGGGACCCAGTACTTC,CASSVSRPSGTQYF
.,TRBJ2-7,TRBD1,TRBV6-1,TGTGCCAGCAGCCCCGCGGGACAGGGGACTATGCAGTACTTC,CASSPAGQGTMQYF
few,TRBJ2-7,.,TRBV28,TGTGCCAGCAGTTTAAGGGCCTCCCGCTACGAGCAGTACTTC,CASSLRASRYEQYF
.,TRBJ1-1,TRBD1,TRBV6-2/TRBV6-3,TGTGCCAGCAGTACGGACAGGGGATCGGTGAACACTGAAGCTTTCTTT,CASSTDRGSVNTEAFF
few,TRBJ2-7,TRBD1,TRBV12-3/TRBV12-4,TGTGCCAGCAGCCCGGGACAGGGGATTTGGTCCGAGCAGTACTTC,CASSPGQGIWSEQYF
.,TRBJ2-7,TRBD1,TRBV20-1,TGCAGTGCTAAGAAATTAACCGGGACAGCTACCTACGAGCAGTACTTC,CSAKKLTGTATYEQYF
few,TRBJ2-1,.,TRBV6-6,TGTGCCAGCACAACAAACCGGGCCCCTAATGAGCAGTTCTTC,CASTTNRAPNEQFF
.,TRBJ2-7,.,TRBV6-5,TGTGCCAGCAAGAGCCGGACCTACGAGCAGTACTTC,CASKSRTYEQYF
.,TRBJ2-7,.,TRBV11-2,TGTGCCAGCATAAGCCACAGGGAACCAGCCGAGCAGTACTTC,CASISHREPAEQYF
few,TRBJ2-4,.,TRBV7-2,TGTGCCAGCAGCTTAGATCCGGGCAAAAACATTCAGTACTTC,CASSLDPGKNIQYF
few,TRBJ2-5,.,TRBV5-6,TGTGCCAGCAGCCCCCCGCATCAGACCCAGTACTTC,CASSPPHQTQYF
.,TRBJ2-5,.,TRBV6-5,TGTGCCAGCAGTCGTCAAGAGGCCCAGTACTTC,CASSRQEAQYF
few,TRBJ2-1,.,TRBV12-3/TRBV12-4,TGTGCCAGCACCGGGGCTATCCGCAGCGATGAGCAGTTCTTC,CASTGAIRSDEQFF
.,TRBJ2-5,TRBD1,TRBV9,TGTGCCAGCAGCGTAGATCCTTCCGGGACAGTCGAGGAGACCCAGTACTTC,CASSVDPSGTVEETQYF
few,TRBJ2-7,TRBD1,TRBV6-1,TGTGCCAGCAGTCTCCTGACAGGGGTCTACGAGCAGTACTTC,CASSLLTGVYEQYF
.,TRBJ2-7,TRBD1,TRBV12-3/TRBV12-4,TGTGCCAGCAGTCGCTCCGACAGGGGGCTGCACGAGCAGTACTTC,CASSRSDRGLHEQYF
.,TRBJ1-4,.,TRBV20-1,TGCAGTGCTAGAGGGGCTAGCGGGAATGAAAAACTGTTTTTT,CSARGASGNEKLFF
.,TRBJ2-6,.,TRBV2,TGTGCCAGCAGTACGCTCCAGCTGCATAGCTCTGGGGCCAACGTCCTGACTTTC,CASSTLQLHSSGANVLTF
.,TRBJ2-5,TRBD1,TRBV11-3,TGTGCCAGCAGCTTAACCCGGACAGGGAGGGAGACCCAGTACTTC,CASSLTRTGRETQYF
few,TRBJ2-7,TRBD1,TRBV27,TGTGCCAGCAGTCATAGACAGGGGGGCTACGAGCAGTACTTC,CASSHRQGGYEQYF
.,TRBJ2-3,TRBD1,TRBV13,TGTGCCAGCAGCACCAGGGACAGCTACAACACAGATACGCAGTATTTT,CASSTRDSYNTDTQYF
.,TRBJ2-3,.,TRBV6-2/TRBV6-3,TGTGCCAGCAGGGTATCCGGGGCAGATACGCAGTATTTT,CASRVSGADTQYF
.,TRBJ1-5,.,TRBV4-3,TGCGCCAGCAGCCAAGAATTCGTGGGCAATCAGCCCCAGCATTTT,CASSQEFVGNQPQHF
many,TRBJ2-4,TRBD1,TRBV29-1,TGCAGCGTAGAGGGACAGGGGAACATTCAGTACTTC,CSVEGQGNIQYF
.,TRBJ1-2,.,TRBV20-1,TGCAGTGCTAGTCGGGGCGGCAGGCGCTATGGCTACACCTTC,CSASRGGRRYGYTF
.,TRBJ2-3,.,TRBV11-1,TGTGCCGGCAGGTATTCGGTGCAGGCAGATACGCAGTATTTT,CAGRYSVQADTQYF
.,TRBJ1-2,.,TRBV28,TGTGCCAGCAGCATAGGGGGGTTTGGCTACACCTTC,CASSIGGFGYTF
.,TRBJ2-1,.,TRBV6-5,TGTGCCAGCAGCTACGGACGGTACAGGGTTGGAGGCAATGAGCAGTTCTTC,CASSYGRYRVGGNEQFF
.,TRBJ2-3,TRBD2,TRBV4-2,TGTGCCAGCAGCCAAGATAGGCTAGCGGGGGGGCCGAGTGGGGCAGATACGCAGTATTTT,CASSQDRLAGGPSGADTQYF
.,TRBJ2-5,.,TRBV28,TGTGCCAGCAGCCCTTCTATGGGCCAGTACTTC,CASSPSMGQYF
.,TRBJ2-5,TRBD2,TRBV29-1,TGCAGCGTTGACGGACTAGCTCAGGAGACCCAGTACTTC,CSVDGLAQETQYF